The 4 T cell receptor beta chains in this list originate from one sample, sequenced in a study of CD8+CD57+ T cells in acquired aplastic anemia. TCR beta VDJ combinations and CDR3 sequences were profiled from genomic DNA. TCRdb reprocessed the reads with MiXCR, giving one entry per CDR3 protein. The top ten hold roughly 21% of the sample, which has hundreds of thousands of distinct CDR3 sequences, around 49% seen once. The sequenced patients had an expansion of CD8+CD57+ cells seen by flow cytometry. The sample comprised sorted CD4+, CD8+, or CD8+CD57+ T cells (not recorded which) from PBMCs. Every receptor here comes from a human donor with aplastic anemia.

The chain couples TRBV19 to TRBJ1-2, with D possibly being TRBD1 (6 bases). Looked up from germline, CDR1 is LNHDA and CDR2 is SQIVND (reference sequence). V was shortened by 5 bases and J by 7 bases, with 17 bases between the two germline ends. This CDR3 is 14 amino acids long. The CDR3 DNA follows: TGTGCCAGTAGTGTACCCCTTATAGGGGGTGGCTACACCTTC. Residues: CASSVPLIGGGYTF. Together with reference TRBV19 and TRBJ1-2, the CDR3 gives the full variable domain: DGGITQSPKYLFRKEGQNVTLSCEQNLNHDAMYWYRQDPGQGLRLIYYSQIVNDFQKGDIAEGYSVSREKKESFPLTVTSAQKNPTAFYLCASSVPLIGGGYTFGSGTRLTVV.

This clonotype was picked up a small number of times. CDR3 loop: CASSFSTGRAGNTIYF. As DNA, the CDR3 is TGTGCCAGCAGTTTCTCGACAGGGAGGGCTGGAAACACCATATATTTT. The chain uses TRBV12-3 or TRBV12-4 and TRBJ1-3, with 7 bases identical to TRBD1. CDR3 length: 16 amino acids. V dropped 3 bases and J dropped 2; count of bases not matched to a gene: 7.

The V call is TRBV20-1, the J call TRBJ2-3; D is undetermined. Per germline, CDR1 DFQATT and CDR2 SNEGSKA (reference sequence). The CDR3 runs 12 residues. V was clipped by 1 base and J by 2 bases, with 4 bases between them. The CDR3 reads CSARAITDTQYF. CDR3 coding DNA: TGCAGTGCTAGAGCGATCACAGATACGCAGTATTTT.

CDR3 nucleotides: TGCAGCGTTGAAGTTCGGACGGATGCTTGGGGTGAGCAGTACTTC. It yields the protein CSVEVRTDAWGEQYF. The rearrangement links TRBV29-1 to TRBJ2-7, with D unresolved. CDR1 SQVTM and CDR2 ANQGSEA come from the germline V gene. Trimming stripped 1 base from V and 7 bases from J, with 20 bases between. The CDR3 totals 15 residues.